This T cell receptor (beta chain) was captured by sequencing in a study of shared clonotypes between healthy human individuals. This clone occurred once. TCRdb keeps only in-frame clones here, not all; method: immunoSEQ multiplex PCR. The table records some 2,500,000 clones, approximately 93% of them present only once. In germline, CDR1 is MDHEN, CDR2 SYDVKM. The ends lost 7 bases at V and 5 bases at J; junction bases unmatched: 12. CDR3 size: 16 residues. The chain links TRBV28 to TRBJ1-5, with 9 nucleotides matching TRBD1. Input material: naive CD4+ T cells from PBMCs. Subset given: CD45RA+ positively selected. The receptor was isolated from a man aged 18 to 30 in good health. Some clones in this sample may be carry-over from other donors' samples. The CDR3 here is CASILSGTGIYQPQHF. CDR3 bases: TGTGCCAGCATCCTTTCCGGGACAGGGATCTATCAGCCCCAGCATTTT.